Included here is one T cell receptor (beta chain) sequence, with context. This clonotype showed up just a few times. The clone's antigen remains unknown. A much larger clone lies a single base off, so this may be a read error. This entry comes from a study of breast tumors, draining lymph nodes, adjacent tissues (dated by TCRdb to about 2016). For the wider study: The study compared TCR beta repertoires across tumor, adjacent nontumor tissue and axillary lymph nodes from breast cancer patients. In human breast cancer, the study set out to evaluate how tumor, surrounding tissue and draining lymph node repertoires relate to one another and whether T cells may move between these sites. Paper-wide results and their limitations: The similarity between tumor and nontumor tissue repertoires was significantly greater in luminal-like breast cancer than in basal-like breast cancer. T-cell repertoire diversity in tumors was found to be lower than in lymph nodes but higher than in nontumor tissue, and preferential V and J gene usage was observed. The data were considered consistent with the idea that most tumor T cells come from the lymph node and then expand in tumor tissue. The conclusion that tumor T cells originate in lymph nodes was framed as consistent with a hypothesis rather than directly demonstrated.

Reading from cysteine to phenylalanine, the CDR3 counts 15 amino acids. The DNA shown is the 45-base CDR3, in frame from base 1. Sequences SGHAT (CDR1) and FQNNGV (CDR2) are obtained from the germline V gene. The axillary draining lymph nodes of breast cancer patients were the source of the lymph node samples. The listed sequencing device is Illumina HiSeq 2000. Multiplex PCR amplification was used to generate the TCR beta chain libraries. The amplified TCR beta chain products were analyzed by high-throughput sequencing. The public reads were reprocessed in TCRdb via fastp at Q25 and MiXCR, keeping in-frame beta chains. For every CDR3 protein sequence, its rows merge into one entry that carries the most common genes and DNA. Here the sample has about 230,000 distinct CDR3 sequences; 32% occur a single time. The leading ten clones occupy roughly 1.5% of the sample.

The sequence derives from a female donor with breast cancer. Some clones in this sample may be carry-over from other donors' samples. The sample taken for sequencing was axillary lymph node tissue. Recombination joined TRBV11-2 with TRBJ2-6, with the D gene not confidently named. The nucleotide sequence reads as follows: TGTGCCAGCAGCCTACAGAGCTCTGCGGCCAACGTCCTGACTTTC. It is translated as CASSLQSSAANVLTF.